Each of the 4 T cell receptor beta chains below was sequenced from the same sample in a study of control samples from healthy donors and cancer patients. Method: immunoSEQ multiplex PCR; TCRdb's copy keeps in-frame clones and lacks some. This sample has over 150,000 clones, with 94% found just once. Sequences were obtained from blood. Source of these receptors: a woman younger than 30 in good health.

The rearrangement links TRBV9 to TRBJ2-1, with 14 bases identical to TRBD2. The germline CDR1 and CDR2 sequences are SGDLS and YYNGEE. Trimming cost V 4 bases and J 8 bases; bases outside gene matches: 8. CDR3 length: 16 residues. The CDR3 spells CASSLGTSGSLDEQFF. CDR3 nucleotides: TGTGCCAGCAGCTTGGGGACTAGCGGGAGTTTAGATGAGCAGTTCTTC. Full variable domain (missing parts from reference TRBV9 and TRBJ2-1): DSGVTQTPKHLITATGQRVTLRCSPRSGDLSVYWYQQSLDQGLQFLIQYYNGEERAKGNILERFSAQQFPDLHSELNLSSLELGDSALYFCASSLGTSGSLDEQFFGPGTRLTVL.

The genes are TRBV7-2 and TRBJ1-3; TRBD1 matches 7 bases. J gave up 4 bases and V 2 bases, and 8 bases lay outside the gene matches. Germline V gives CDR1 SGHTA, CDR2 FQGNSA. This CDR3 comprises 16 residues. In DNA form, the CDR3 reads TGTGCCAGCAGCTTATGGAGTTTACAGGGGGGAAACACCATATATTTT. This codes for CASSLWSLQGGNTIYF. The full variable domain, with the rest looked up from reference TRBV7-2 and TRBJ1-3, is GAGVSQSPSNKVTEKGKDVELRCDPISGHTALYWYRQSLGQGLEFLIYFQGNSAPDKSGLPSDRFSAERTGGSVSTLTIQRTQQEDSAVYLCASSLWSLQGGNTIYFGEGSWLTVV.

The V and J genes are TRBV9 and TRBJ2-7, with D unclear. Between the trimmed V and J ends, which lost 4 bases and 6 bases, there was a span of 11 bases. Germline CDR1 reads SGDLS; CDR2 reads YYNGEE. The CDR3 sequence is 12 residues long. CDR3 in amino acids: CASSISGSEQYF. The CDR3 DNA reads as TGTGCCAGCAGCATCTCCGGGTCCGAGCAGTACTTC. The whole variable domain, remainder taken from reference TRBV9 and TRBJ2-7, is DSGVTQTPKHLITATGQRVTLRCSPRSGDLSVYWYQQSLDQGLQFLIQYYNGEERAKGNILERFSAQQFPDLHSELNLSSLELGDSALYFCASSISGSEQYFGPGTRLTVT.

V and J are TRBV18 and TRBJ2-5, with 9 bases identical to TRBD1. CDR3 length equals 15 residues. V was clipped by 3 bases and J by 5 bases; unmatched bases: 7. Germline assignment: CDR1 KGHSH and CDR2 LQKENI. CDR3 DNA sequence: TGTGCCAGCTCACCCCGGACAGGGGAAGGGGAGACCCAGTACTTC. Translated: CASSPRTGEGETQYF.